One and the same sample provided the 23 T cell receptor beta chains below, sequenced in a study of CD8 T cells in ankylosing spondylitis. TCRdb used MiXCR to reprocess the 5' RACE reads, holding one entry per CDR3 protein. The repertoire holds nearly 250,000 distinct CDR3 sequences, with roughly 32% as singletons. The specimen was blood, either unsorted or a sorted T cell fraction (not recorded which). These receptors all stem from a male donor with ankylosing spondylitis or in good health (not recorded which).

The rearrangement joins TRBV3-1 to TRBJ2-1; a possible D gene is TRBD2 (6 bases). The CDR3 is 14 residues long. Germline V lookup: CDR1 LGHDT, CDR2 YNNKEL (reference sequence). The V gene lost 4 bases and the J gene lost 3 bases, with 10 bases spanning the gap. CDR3 nucleotides: TGTGCCAGCAGCCCCGTGGGAGGCTACAATGAGCAGTTCTTC. It encodes CASSPVGGYNEQFF.

The chain couples TRBV7-3 to TRBJ1-6; D possibly corresponds to TRBD1 (6 bases). The ends were cut back, 0 bases at V and 9 bases at J, with 12 bases in the middle. The CDR3 is 15 amino acids. CDR1 and CDR2 (germline): SGHTA, FQGTGA. The CDR3 DNA follows: TGTGCCAGCAGCTTAACGGCACAGGGAGTTTCACCCCTCCACTTT. Amino acids: CASSLTAQGVSPLHF.

The chain carries TRBV20-1 and TRBJ2-3; the D gene could be TRBD1 or TRBD2 (6 bases each). With 1 base removed from V and 0 bases from J, the gap between germline ends came to 11 bases. This CDR3 is built from 15 residues. Per germline, CDR1 DFQATT and CDR2 SNEGSKA (reference sequence). The CDR3 spells CSARAGAPSTDTQYF. CDR3 DNA sequence: TGCAGTGCTAGAGCGGGGGCCCCTAGCACAGATACGCAGTATTTT.

CDR3 DNA sequence: TGCGCCAGCAGCCAAGTCCGGGGGGAAAACTATGGCTACACCTTC. Protein: CASSQVRGENYGYTF. This chain links TRBV4-1 with TRBJ1-2; D is perhaps TRBD1 (5 bases). V was trimmed by 1 base and J by 2 bases, leaving 11 bases between them. The CDR3 is 15 residues long. Germline loops: CDR1 MGHRA, CDR2 YSYEKL.

The chain carries TRBV12-3 or TRBV12-4 and TRBJ2-1; unclear D gene. Trimming shortened V by 6 bases and J by 4 bases, and 13 bases separated the two germline ends. The CDR3 runs to 14 residues. CDR3 amino acids: CASSRISAYNEQFF. CDR3 in DNA: TGTGCCAGCAGCCGGATCAGTGCGTACAATGAGCAGTTCTTC.

This rearrangement joins TRBV4-2 to TRBJ2-5; D remains unclear. Germline values: CDR1 LGHNA, CDR2 YNFKEQ. The CDR3 runs 14 residues. V lost 3 bases, J lost 5 bases, and 13 bases lay in between. The CDR3 protein is CASSHFSLLETQYF. In DNA, the CDR3 is TGTGCCAGCAGCCATTTTTCGCTCCTGGAGACCCAGTACTTC.

This clonotype was recorded a few times. The chain links TRBV7-2 to TRBJ2-7, with TRBD2 identical over 11 bases. The CDR3 consists of 14 residues. With V trimmed by 5 bases and J by 4 bases, 4 bases remained unmatched. Germline CDR1 SGHTA, CDR2 FQGNSA. CDR3 DNA sequence: TGTGCCAGCAGCGTTAGCGGGGGGGTTTACGAGCAGTACTTC. Its translation is CASSVSGGVYEQYF.

V and J are TRBV5-6 and TRBJ1-2; TRBD1 aligns across 9 bases. There are 14 residues in the CDR3. Per germline, CDR1 SGHDT and CDR2 YYEEEE. With 4 bases clipped from V and 3 bases from J, the junction kept 4 bases outside the gene matches. For the CDR3, the DNA is TGTGCCAGCAGCGCCCGGACAGGGGACTATGGCTACACCTTC. This codes for CASSARTGDYGYTF. The complete variable domain, with remaining parts taken from reference TRBV5-6 and TRBJ1-2, reads DAGVTQSPTHLIKTRGQQVTLRCSPKSGHDTVSWYQQALGQGPQFIFQYYEEEERQRGNFPDRFSGHQFPNYSSELNVNALLLGDSALYLCASSARTGDYGYTFGSGTRLTVV.

The V call is TRBV25-1, the J call TRBJ1-1, with 8 bases fitting TRBD1. This CDR3 region has 14 residues. Germline values: CDR1 MGHDK, CDR2 SYGVNS. V was clipped by 5 bases and J by 1 base; unmatched bases: 3. CDR3 DNA sequence: TGTGCCAGCAGTCCACAGGGGGGGAACACTGAAGCTTTCTTT. Its protein is CASSPQGGNTEAFF.

A remark on this clonotype: A junction boundary mismatches the germline segment, possibly from a read error. The chain combines TRBV5-5 with TRBJ2-5; no clear D. The length of the CDR3 is 13 residues. Germline-derived CDR1 and CDR2 are SGHKS and YYEKEE (reference sequence). The CDR3: CASNKQIQEAQYF. CDR3 DNA sequence: TGTGCCAGCAACAAACAGATACAAGAGGCCCAGTACTTC. The whole variable domain, remainder taken from reference TRBV5-5 and TRBJ2-5, is DAGVTQSPTHLIKTRGQQVTLRCSPISGHKSVSWYQQVLGQGPQFIFQYYEKEERGRGNFPDRFSARQFPNYSSELNVNALLLGDSALYLCASNKQIQEAQYFGPGTRLLVL.

The CDR3 is CSARAAGGELFF. The DNA of the CDR3 is TGCAGCGCCCGCGCGGCTGGCGGGGAGCTGTTTTTT. This chain links TRBV29-1 with TRBJ2-2; D is unresolved. Trimming shortened V by 7 bases and J by 7 bases, and 13 bases separated the two germline ends. CDR3 size: 12 residues. Germline V gene data show CDR1 as SQVTM and CDR2 as ANQGSEA.

This clonotype was detected only a few times. CDR3 DNA sequence: TGTGCCAGCAGCTGGACCGGGACAGGGGGCGATGGCTACACCTTC. Encoded protein: CASSWTGTGGDGYTF. The chain employs TRBV7-9 and TRBJ1-2, with 12 bases matching TRBD1. This CDR3 is 15 amino acids long. Germline CDR1 reads SEHNR; CDR2 reads FQNEAQ (reference sequence). With 4 bases clipped from V and 6 bases from J, the junction kept 6 bases outside the gene matches.

Note on this clonotype: At one of its ends the junction is not consistent with the germline gene, which may arise from a read error. CDR3 sequence (DNA): TGCGCCAGCAGACAAGACACTGCTGAAAACACCATATATTTT. Its protein product is CASRQDTAENTIYF. The J gene is TRBJ1-3, the V gene TRBV4-1; no definite D call. The germline gives CDR1 MGHRA, CDR2 YSYEKL. The CDR3 is made up of 14 amino acids.

This clonotype has just a few counts. The rearrangement uses TRBV20-1 and TRBJ1-6, with D uncertain. Germline CDR1 DFQATT, CDR2 SNEGSKA (reference sequence). CDR3 length equals 16 residues. Trimming pared 0 bases from V and 0 bases from J, leaving 9 bases between. CDR3 DNA sequence: TGCAGTGCTAGAGATCGGGAAAGCTCCTATAATTCACCCCTCCACTTT. As protein: CSARDRESSYNSPLHF.

V usage is TRBV29-1 and J usage is TRBJ2-3; the match to TRBD2 covers 9 bases. This CDR3 is built from 12 residues. The V gene's germline CDR1 is SQVTM and CDR2 ANQGSEA. CDR3: CGAGGLGDTQYF. The CDR3 nucleotides are TGCGGGGCGGGGGGGCTAGGGGATACGCAGTATTTT.

This rearrangement joins TRBV5-1 to TRBJ1-1; no definite D call. CDR3 size: 14 residues. CDR1 is SGHRS and CDR2 is YFSETQ in the germline V gene. V was clipped by 3 bases and J by 8 bases, with 17 bases between them. The CDR3 nucleotides are TGCGCCAGCAGCTCCACAACCCGAGGAGCCGAAGCTTTCTTT. This sequence encodes CASSSTTRGAEAFF.

The chain employs TRBV10-2 and TRBJ1-5; D is undetermined. V lost 1 base, J lost 6 bases, and 4 bases lay in between. CDR3 length: 12 amino acids. Germline V gene data show CDR1 as WSHSY and CDR2 as SAAADI. CDR3 protein: CASSELAQPQHF. The CDR3 DNA reads as TGCGCCAGCAGTGAGTTGGCTCAGCCCCAGCATTTT.

V is TRBV20-1 and J is TRBJ1-5; D is unresolved. The V gene's germline CDR1 is DFQATT and CDR2 SNEGSKA (reference sequence). The CDR3 is made up of 13 amino acids. With 0 bases removed from V and 6 bases from J, the gap between germline ends came to 9 bases. CDR3 amino acids: CSARDESSQPQHF. The CDR3 DNA sequence: TGCAGTGCTAGAGATGAATCATCTCAGCCCCAGCATTTT.

The chain has TRBV27 and TRBJ1-6, with 9 positions matching TRBD1. Germline loops: CDR1 MNHEY, CDR2 SMNVEV (reference sequence). V shed 7 bases, J shed 7 bases, and the junction held 11 bases outside the gene matches. The CDR3 contains 16 residues. The CDR3 protein is CASNLDRDRENSPLHF. CDR3 sequence (DNA): TGTGCCAGCAACCTCGACCGGGACAGGGAGAATTCACCCCTCCACTTT.

The chain recombines TRBV20-1 with TRBJ2-3; D not certain. Germline V gene sequence: CDR1 DFQATT, CDR2 SNEGSKA (reference sequence). The CDR3 has 12 amino acids. V lost 4 bases, J lost 0 bases, and 5 bases lay in between. DNA of the CDR3: TGCAGTGCTAAAGCTAGCACAGATACGCAGTATTTT. It specifies CSAKASTDTQYF.

This clonotype occurred once. The chain combines TRBV5-1 with TRBJ2-2; D possibly corresponds to TRBD1 (6 bases). V lost 5 bases, J lost 4 bases, and 12 bases lay in between. CDR3 length: 14 amino acids. Germline loops: CDR1 SGHRS, CDR2 YFSETQ. The chain's CDR3 is CASRHRVGTGELFF. Written as DNA, the CDR3 is TGCGCCAGCAGACACAGGGTCGGCACCGGGGAGCTGTTTTTT.

V usage is TRBV5-5 and J usage is TRBJ2-7; TRBD1 matches 8 bases. Germline lookup yields CDR1 SGHKS and CDR2 YYEKEE (reference sequence). The CDR3 covers 14 residues. Trimming at V came to 5 bases and at J to 3 bases, leaving 7 bases not matched to a gene. CDR3 in amino acids: CASSSGGGNYEQYF. As DNA, the CDR3 is TGTGCCAGCAGTTCAGGGGGCGGGAACTACGAGCAGTACTTC.

The sample holds a few counts of this clonotype. CDR3 DNA: TGCAGTGCTAGAGATCCCTACAATGAGCAGTTCTTC. Translated, it gives CSARDPYNEQFF. The chain combines TRBV20-1 with TRBJ2-1, with D uncertain. V was shortened by 0 bases and J by 2 bases, with 2 bases between the two germline ends. Germline CDR1 is DFQATT and CDR2 is SNEGSKA (reference sequence). This CDR3 region has 12 residues.